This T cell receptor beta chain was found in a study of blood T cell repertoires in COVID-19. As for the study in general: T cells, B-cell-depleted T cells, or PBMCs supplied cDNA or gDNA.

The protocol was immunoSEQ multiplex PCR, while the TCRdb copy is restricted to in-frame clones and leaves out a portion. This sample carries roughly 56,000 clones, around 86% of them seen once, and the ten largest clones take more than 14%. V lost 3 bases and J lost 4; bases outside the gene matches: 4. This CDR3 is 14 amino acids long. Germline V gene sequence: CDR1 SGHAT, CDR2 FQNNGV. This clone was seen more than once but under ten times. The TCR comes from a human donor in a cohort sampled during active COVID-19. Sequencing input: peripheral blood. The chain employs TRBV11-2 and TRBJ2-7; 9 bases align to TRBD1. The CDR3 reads CASSFGQGWYEQYF. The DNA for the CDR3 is TGTGCCAGCAGCTTTGGACAGGGGTGGTACGAGCAGTACTTC.